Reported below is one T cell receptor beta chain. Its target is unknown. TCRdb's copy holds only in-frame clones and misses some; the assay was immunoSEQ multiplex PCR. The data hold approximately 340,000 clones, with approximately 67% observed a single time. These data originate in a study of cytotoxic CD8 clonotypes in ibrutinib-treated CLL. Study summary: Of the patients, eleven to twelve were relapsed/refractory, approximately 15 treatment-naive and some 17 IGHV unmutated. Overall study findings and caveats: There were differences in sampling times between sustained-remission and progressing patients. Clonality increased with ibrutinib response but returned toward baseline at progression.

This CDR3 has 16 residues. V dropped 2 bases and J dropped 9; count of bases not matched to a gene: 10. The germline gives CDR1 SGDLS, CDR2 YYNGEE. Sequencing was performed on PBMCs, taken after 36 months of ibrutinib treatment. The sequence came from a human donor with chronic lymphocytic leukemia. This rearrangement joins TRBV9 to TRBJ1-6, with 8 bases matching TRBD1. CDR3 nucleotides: TGTGCCAGCAGCGTCGCCCCAGGGGGCGCCGGTTCACCCCTCCACTTT. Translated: CASSVAPGGAGSPLHF.